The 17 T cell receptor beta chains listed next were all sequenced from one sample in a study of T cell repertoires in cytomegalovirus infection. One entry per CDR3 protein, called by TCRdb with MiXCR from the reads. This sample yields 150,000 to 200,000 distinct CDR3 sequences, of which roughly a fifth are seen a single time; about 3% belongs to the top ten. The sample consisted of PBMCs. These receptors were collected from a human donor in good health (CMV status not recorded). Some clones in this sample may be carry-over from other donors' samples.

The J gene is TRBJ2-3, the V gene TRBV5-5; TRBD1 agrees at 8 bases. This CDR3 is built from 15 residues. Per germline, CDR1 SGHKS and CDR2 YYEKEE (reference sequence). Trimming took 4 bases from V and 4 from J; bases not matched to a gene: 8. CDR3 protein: CASSAETGVPDTQYF. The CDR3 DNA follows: TGTGCCAGCAGCGCGGAGACAGGGGTGCCAGATACGCAGTATTTT.

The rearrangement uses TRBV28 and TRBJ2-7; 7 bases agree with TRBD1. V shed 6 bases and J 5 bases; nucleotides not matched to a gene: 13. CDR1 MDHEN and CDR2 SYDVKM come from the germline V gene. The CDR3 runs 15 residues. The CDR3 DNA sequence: TGTGCCAGCAGGACAGGGTTTTGGTCGATCGACGAGCAGTACTTC. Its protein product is CASRTGFWSIDEQYF. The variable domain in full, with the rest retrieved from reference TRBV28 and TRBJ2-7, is DVKVTQSSRYLVKRTGEKVFLECVQDMDHENMFWYRQDPGLGLRLIYFSYDVKMKEKGDIPEGYSVSREKKERFSLILESASTNQTSMYLCASRTGFWSIDEQYFGPGTRLTVT.

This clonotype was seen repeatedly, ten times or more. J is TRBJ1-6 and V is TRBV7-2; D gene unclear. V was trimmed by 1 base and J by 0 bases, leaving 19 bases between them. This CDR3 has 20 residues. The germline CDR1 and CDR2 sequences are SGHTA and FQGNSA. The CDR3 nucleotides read TGTGCCAGCAGCTTAGGCTTGATCGAGGGCTTGAGCTCCTATAATTCACCCCTCCACTTT. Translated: CASSLGLIEGLSSYNSPLHF.

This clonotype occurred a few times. Here the CDR3 DNA reads TGTGCCAGCAGCCCACGGTTCCAGAGGGCGGGGGGCTACACCTTC. Translation: CASSPRFQRAGGYTF. The rearrangement links TRBV27 to TRBJ1-2, with unresolved D. The CDR3 spans 15 residues. Germline V gene sequence: CDR1 MNHEY, CDR2 SMNVEV (reference sequence). The V and J ends lost 6 bases and 8 bases respectively, with 22 bases between them.

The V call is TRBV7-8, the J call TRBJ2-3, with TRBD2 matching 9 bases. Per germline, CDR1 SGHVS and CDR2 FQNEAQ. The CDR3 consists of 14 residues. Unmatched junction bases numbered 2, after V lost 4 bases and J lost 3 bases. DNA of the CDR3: TGTGCCAGCAGCTCTAGCGGGGTAACAGATACGCAGTATTTT. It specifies CASSSSGVTDTQYF.

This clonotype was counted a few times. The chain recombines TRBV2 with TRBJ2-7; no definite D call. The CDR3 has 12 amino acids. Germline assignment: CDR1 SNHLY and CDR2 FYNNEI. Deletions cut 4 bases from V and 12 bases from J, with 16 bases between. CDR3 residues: CASSAAPPMGYF. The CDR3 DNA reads TGTGCCAGCAGTGCCGCTCCGCCGATGGGGTACTTC.

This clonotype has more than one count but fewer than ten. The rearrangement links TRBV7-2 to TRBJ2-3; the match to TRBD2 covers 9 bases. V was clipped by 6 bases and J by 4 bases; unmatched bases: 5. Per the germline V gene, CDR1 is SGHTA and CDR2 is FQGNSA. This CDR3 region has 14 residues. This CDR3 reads CASRRGGRPDTQYF. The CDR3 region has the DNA TGTGCCAGCAGGCGGGGGGGCCGGCCAGATACGCAGTATTTT.

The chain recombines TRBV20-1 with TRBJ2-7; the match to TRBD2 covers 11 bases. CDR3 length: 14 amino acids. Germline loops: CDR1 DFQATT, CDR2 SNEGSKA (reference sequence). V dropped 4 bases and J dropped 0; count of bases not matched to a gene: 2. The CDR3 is CSATGLAASYEQYF. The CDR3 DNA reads TGCAGTGCTACGGGACTAGCGGCCTCCTACGAGCAGTACTTC.

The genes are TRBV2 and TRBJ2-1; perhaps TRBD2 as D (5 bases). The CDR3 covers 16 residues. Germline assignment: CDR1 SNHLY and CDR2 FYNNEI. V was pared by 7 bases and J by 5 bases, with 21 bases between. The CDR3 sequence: CASTSTRSLVDNEQFF. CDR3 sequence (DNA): TGTGCCAGCACTTCTACTAGATCTCTTGTGGACAATGAGCAGTTCTTC.

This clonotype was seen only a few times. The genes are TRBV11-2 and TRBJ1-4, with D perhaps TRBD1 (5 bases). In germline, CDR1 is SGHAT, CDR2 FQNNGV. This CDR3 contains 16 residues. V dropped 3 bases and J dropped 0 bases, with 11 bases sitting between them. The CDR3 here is CASSFQGAATNEKLFF. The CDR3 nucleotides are TGTGCCAGCAGCTTTCAGGGAGCTGCAACTAATGAAAAACTGTTTTTT.

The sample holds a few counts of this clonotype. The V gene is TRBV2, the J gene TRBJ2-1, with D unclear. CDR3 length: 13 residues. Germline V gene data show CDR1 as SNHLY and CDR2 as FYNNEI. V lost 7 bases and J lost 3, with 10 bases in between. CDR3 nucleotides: TGTGCCAGCAATGGGAACTACTACAATGAGCAGTTCTTC. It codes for CASNGNYYNEQFF.

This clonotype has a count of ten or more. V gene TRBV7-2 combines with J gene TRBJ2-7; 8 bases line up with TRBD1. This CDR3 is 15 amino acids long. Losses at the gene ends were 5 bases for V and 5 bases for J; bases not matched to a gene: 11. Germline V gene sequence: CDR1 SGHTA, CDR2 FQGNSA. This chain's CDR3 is CASSRGQGNSNEQYF. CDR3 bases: TGTGCCAGCAGCCGCGGACAGGGTAACTCGAACGAGCAGTACTTC.

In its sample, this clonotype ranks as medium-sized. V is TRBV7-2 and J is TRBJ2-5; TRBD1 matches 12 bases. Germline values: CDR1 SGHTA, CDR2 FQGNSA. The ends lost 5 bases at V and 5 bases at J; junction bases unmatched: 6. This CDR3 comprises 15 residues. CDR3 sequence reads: CASSSGDRGRETQYF. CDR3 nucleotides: TGTGCCAGCAGCAGCGGGGACAGGGGGCGGGAGACCCAGTACTTC.

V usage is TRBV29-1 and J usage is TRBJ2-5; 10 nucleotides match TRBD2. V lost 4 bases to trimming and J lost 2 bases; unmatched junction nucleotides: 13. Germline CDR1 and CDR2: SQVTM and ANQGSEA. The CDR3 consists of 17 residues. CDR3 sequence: CSVARTNSLAGQETQYF. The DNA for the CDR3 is TGCAGCGTTGCGCGGACCAATTCACTAGCGGGACAAGAGACCCAGTACTTC. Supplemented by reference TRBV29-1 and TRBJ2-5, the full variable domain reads SAVISQKPSRDICQRGTSLTIQCQVDSQVTMMFWYRQQPGQSLTLIATANQGSEATYESGFVIDKFPISRPNLTFSTLTVSNMSPEDSSIYLCSVARTNSLAGQETQYFGPGTRLLVL.

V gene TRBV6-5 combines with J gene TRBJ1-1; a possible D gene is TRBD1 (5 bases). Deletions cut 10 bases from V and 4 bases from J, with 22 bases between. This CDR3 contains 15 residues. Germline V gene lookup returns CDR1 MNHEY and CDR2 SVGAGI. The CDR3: CANRSPEGQGTEAFF. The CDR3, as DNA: TGTGCCAACAGATCCCCAGAGGGGCAAGGCACTGAAGCTTTCTTT.

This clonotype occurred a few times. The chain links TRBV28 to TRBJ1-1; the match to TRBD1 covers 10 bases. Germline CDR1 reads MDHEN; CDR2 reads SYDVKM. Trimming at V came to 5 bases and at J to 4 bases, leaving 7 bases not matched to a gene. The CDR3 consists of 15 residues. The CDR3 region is CASSPRQGASTEAFF. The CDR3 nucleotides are TGTGCCAGCAGTCCCAGACAGGGGGCATCCACTGAAGCTTTCTTT.

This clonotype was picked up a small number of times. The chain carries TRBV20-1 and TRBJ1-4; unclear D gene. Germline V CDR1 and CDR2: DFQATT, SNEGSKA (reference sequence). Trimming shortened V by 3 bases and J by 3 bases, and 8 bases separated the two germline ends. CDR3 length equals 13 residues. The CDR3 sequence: CSASRPANEKLFF. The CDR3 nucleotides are TGCAGTGCTAGCCGCCCCGCTAATGAAAAACTGTTTTTT.